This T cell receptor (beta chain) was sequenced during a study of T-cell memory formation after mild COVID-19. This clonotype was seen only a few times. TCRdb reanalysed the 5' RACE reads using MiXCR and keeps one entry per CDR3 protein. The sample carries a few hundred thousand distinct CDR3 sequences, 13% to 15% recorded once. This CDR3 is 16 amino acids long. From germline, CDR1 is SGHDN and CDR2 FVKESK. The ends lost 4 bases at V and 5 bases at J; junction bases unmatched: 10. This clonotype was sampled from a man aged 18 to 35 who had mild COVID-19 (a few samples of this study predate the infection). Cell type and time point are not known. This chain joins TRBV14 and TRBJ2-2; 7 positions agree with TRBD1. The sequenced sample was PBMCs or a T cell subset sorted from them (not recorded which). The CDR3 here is CASSPRTGQETGELFF. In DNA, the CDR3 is TGTGCCAGCAGCCCCCGGACAGGCCAGGAAACCGGGGAGCTGTTTTTT.